The 32 T cell receptor beta chains below come from one sample, sequenced in a study of T cells in Graves' hyperthyroidism and ophthalmopathy. RNA transcripts were the template for amplifying TCR beta CDR3 regions. Initially, a first-round RT-PCR of the TCR CDR3 employed the HTBI primer set. TCRdb itself ran the multiplex PCR reads through MiXCR, one entry per CDR3 protein. The table has some 490,000 distinct CDR3 sequences, under 25% seen once. The source material was blood. These TCRs come from a woman between 65 and 79 years old with Graves' ophthalmopathy.

The chain couples TRBV2 to TRBJ2-3; 11 bases are a match to TRBD2. This CDR3 is built from 15 residues. Germline V gives CDR1 SNHLY, CDR2 FYNNEI. Trimming cost V 3 bases and J 8 bases; bases outside gene matches: 7. The CDR3: CASSDTSGSSATQYF. CDR3 coding DNA: TGTGCCAGCAGTGACACTAGCGGGAGTTCAGCTACGCAGTATTTT.

The chain combines TRBV5-4 with TRBJ2-5; D gene unclear. The CDR3 contains 15 residues. Trimming removed 2 bases from V and 2 bases from J, with 13 bases in between. CDR1 is SGHNT, CDR2 YYREEE, per germline (reference sequence). CDR3 sequence: CASSFAEGSQETQYF. CDR3 nucleotide sequence: TGTGCCAGCAGCTTCGCGGAAGGGTCTCAAGAGACCCAGTACTTC.

The chain carries TRBV2 and TRBJ2-3, with 7 positions matching TRBD1. V dropped 11 bases and J dropped 1; count of bases not matched to a gene: 3. Germline-derived CDR1 and CDR2 are SNHLY and FYNNEI. This CDR3 spans 12 amino acids. In DNA form, the CDR3 reads TGTGCCGGCGGACAGGGCACAGATACGCAGTATTTT. Translating gives CAGGQGTDTQYF.

As regards this clonotype: A far larger clone is only one base removed, so a read error is likely. The chain has TRBV7-3 and TRBJ1-1, with unresolved D. Germline V gene data show CDR1 as SGHTA and CDR2 as FQGTGA. Trimming took off 1 base at V and 1 base at J, with 4 bases between the two ends. The CDR3 totals 13 residues. CDR3 in DNA: TGTGCCAGCAGCTTAAAGTGGAACACTGAAGCTTTCTTT. This translates into CASSLKWNTEAFF.

This clonotype was seen more than once but under ten times. The chain carries TRBV20-1 and TRBJ1-5; 9 bases map to TRBD1. The CDR3 covers 14 residues. Germline CDR1 is DFQATT and CDR2 is SNEGSKA (reference sequence). With V trimmed by 6 bases and J by 5 bases, 8 bases remained unmatched. This CDR3 reads CSARGGQGYQPQHF. CDR3 DNA sequence: TGCAGTGCCCGCGGGGGACAGGGTTATCAGCCCCAGCATTTT.

CDR3: CSARDPSTANTGELFF. In nucleotides, the CDR3 is TGCAGTGCTAGAGATCCCTCTACCGCGAACACCGGGGAGCTGTTTTTT. The chain couples TRBV20-1 to TRBJ2-2; D gene unclear. The CDR3 has 16 amino acids. Deletions cut 0 bases from V and 0 bases from J, with 11 bases between. Germline V CDR1 and CDR2: DFQATT, SNEGSKA (reference sequence).

This clonotype was observed a few times. The genes are TRBV12-3 or TRBV12-4 and TRBJ2-7; 12 bases match TRBD2. The length of the CDR3 is 14 residues. V shed 6 bases and J 3 bases; nucleotides not matched to a gene: 3. The CDR3 loop is CASRGTSGYYEQYF. CDR3 sequence (DNA): TGTGCCAGCAGAGGGACTAGCGGGTACTACGAGCAGTACTTC.

This clonotype was seen more than once but under ten times. The chain has TRBV25-1 and TRBJ1-6; possible D gene TRBD1, 5 bases. Trimming shortened V by 6 bases and J by 4 bases, and 16 bases separated the two germline ends. This CDR3 contains 16 residues. CDR1 and CDR2 (germline): MGHDK, SYGVNS. The CDR3 here is CASSSTRGTYNSPLHF. The CDR3 DNA sequence: TGTGCCAGCAGCTCGACCCGGGGGACGTATAATTCACCCCTCCACTTT.

This clonotype was seen at least ten times. The chain uses TRBV11-2 and TRBJ2-7; TRBD2 matches 8 bases. Germline loops: CDR1 SGHAT, CDR2 FQNNGV. V gave up 0 bases and J gave up 6 bases; unmatched junction bases: 10. The CDR3 length is 16 residues. CDR3 amino acids: CASSLDFGGARSEQYF. The CDR3 DNA is TGTGCCAGCAGCTTAGATTTCGGGGGGGCGCGCAGCGAGCAGTACTTC.

This chain joins TRBV6-1 and TRBJ1-1; unclear D gene. The CDR3 is made up of 14 amino acids. CDR1 is MNHNS and CDR2 is SASEGT in the germline V gene. Trimming stripped 8 bases from V and 1 base from J, with 14 bases between. CDR3 coding DNA: TGTGCCAGCCGCTCACGGTGGGGGAACACTGAAGCTTTCTTT. Translation: CASRSRWGNTEAFF.

This clonotype was counted a few times. The chain joins TRBV6-5 to TRBJ2-1; 15 bases line up with TRBD2. Germline V gene data show CDR1 as MNHEY and CDR2 as SVGAGI. V shed 9 bases, J shed 6 bases, and the junction held 18 bases outside the gene matches. This CDR3 is built from 19 residues. This CDR3 is CARKTGTSGRCVRPNEQFF. The CDR3 nucleotides are TGTGCCAGAAAGACCGGGACTAGCGGGAGGTGCGTTCGTCCCAATGAGCAGTTCTTC.

The V and J genes are TRBV28 and TRBJ1-6; perhaps TRBD1 as D (5 bases). V lost 7 bases, J lost 5 bases, and 15 bases lay in between. The CDR3 is made up of 15 amino acids. Germline CDR1 MDHEN, CDR2 SYDVKM. The CDR3 protein is CASTSLTVNNSPLHF. The CDR3 DNA sequence: TGTGCCAGCACCTCTCTGACAGTAAATAATTCACCCCTCCACTTT.

This clonotype was picked up many times. The chain couples TRBV7-6 to TRBJ2-5; 8 positions agree with TRBD2. The V gene's germline CDR1 is SGHVS and CDR2 FNYEAQ. V lost 4 bases to trimming and J lost 4 bases; unmatched junction nucleotides: 2. CDR3 length: 13 residues. The CDR3 here is CASSSSGRETQYF. The CDR3 DNA sequence: TGTGCCAGCAGCTCCAGCGGGAGAGAGACCCAGTACTTC.

The rearrangement joins TRBV19 to TRBJ1-5; D call uncertain. Looked up from germline, CDR1 is LNHDA and CDR2 is SQIVND (reference sequence). This CDR3 has 16 residues. V was pared by 5 bases and J by 3 bases, with 17 bases between. DNA of the CDR3: TGTGCCAGTAGTCCTTATGGGCGGCCTTTCAATCAGCCCCAGCATTTT. Translated: CASSPYGRPFNQPQHF.

In its sample, this clonotype was seen many times. This chain links TRBV12-5 with TRBJ2-2; D unresolved. Germline V gene data show CDR1 as LGHNT and CDR2 as FRNRAP. Trimming took 2 bases from V and 4 from J, leaving 8 bases between them. The CDR3 is 14 residues long. CDR3 DNA: TGTGCTAGTGGTTTGCATGCAGGCACCGGGGAGCTGTTTTTT. Its translation: CASGLHAGTGELFF.

CDR3 region: CASIDGTGVEAFF. DNA for the CDR3: TGCGCCAGCATTGACGGGACAGGGGTTGAAGCTTTCTTT. The chain is built from TRBV10-2 and TRBJ1-1; 10 nucleotides agree with TRBD1. CDR1 WSHSY and CDR2 SAAADI come from the germline V gene. The CDR3 length is 13 residues. J was trimmed by 7 bases and V by 7 bases; bases with no gene match: 6.

This chain links TRBV4-2 with TRBJ2-5, with D perhaps matching TRBD1 (6 bases). CDR1 is LGHNA, CDR2 YNFKEQ, per germline. The CDR3 is 17 amino acids. V gave up 0 bases and J gave up 4 bases, with 18 bases separating them. The chain's CDR3 is CASSQDNRDERGETQYF. Written as DNA, the CDR3 is TGTGCCAGCAGCCAAGACAACAGGGACGAGAGGGGAGAGACCCAGTACTTC.

This clonotype was recorded a few times. The chain links TRBV14 to TRBJ2-7; no definite D call. The V gene lost 2 bases and the J gene lost 5 bases, with 13 bases spanning the gap. This CDR3 spans 14 amino acids. Germline V gene sequence: CDR1 SGHDN, CDR2 FVKESK. The CDR3 loop is CASSQYEVAHEQYF. As DNA, the CDR3 is TGTGCCAGCAGCCAATATGAAGTTGCTCACGAGCAGTACTTC.

At least ten counts were recorded for this clonotype. The V gene is TRBV28, the J gene TRBJ1-2; no reliable D call. Germline V CDR1 and CDR2: MDHEN, SYDVKM. Trimming took 5 bases from V and 4 from J, leaving 5 bases between them. The CDR3 is made up of 11 amino acids. The CDR3 region has the DNA TGTGCCAGCAGTCGCGGCTATGGCTACACCTTC. This translates into CASSRGYGYTF.

The rearrangement joins TRBV30 to TRBJ2-2, with D possibly called TRBD1 or TRBD2 (6 bases each). V gave up 4 bases and J gave up 4 bases, with 13 bases separating them. Germline V gene lookup returns CDR1 GTSNPN and CDR2 SVGIG (reference sequence). CDR3 size: 14 residues. CDR3 sequence reads: CAWNGGRFTGELFF. For the CDR3, the DNA is TGTGCCTGGAACGGGGGCCGCTTCACCGGGGAGCTGTTTTTT.

The chain has TRBV11-2 and TRBJ1-4, with D hard to call. V lost 4 bases, J lost 8 bases, and 23 bases lay in between. This CDR3 has 17 residues. Germline V gene lookup returns CDR1 SGHAT and CDR2 FQNNGV. CDR3 sequence: CASSSLSRKRQREKLFF. CDR3 coding DNA: TGTGCCAGCAGCTCCCTTAGTAGGAAGAGGCAGCGAGAAAAACTGTTTTTT.

This clonotype came up a few times. J is TRBJ2-3 and V is TRBV20-1, with 8 nucleotides matching TRBD2. CDR3 length: 13 amino acids. V shed 6 bases and J 7 bases; nucleotides not matched to a gene: 9. Germline lookup yields CDR1 DFQATT and CDR2 SNEGSKA (reference sequence). For the CDR3, the DNA is TGCAGTGCAACTCCAAGCGGGAGATATACGCAGTATTTT. Translated: CSATPSGRYTQYF.

The V call is TRBV12-3 or TRBV12-4, the J call TRBJ2-7; no clear D gene. The V gene lost 7 bases and the J gene lost 7 bases, with 17 bases spanning the gap. The CDR3 has 13 amino acids. The CDR3 DNA reads as TGTGCCAGCAACCCTGGCTATTTTAGGGAGCAGTACTTC. Its translation: CASNPGYFREQYF.

In this sample, this clonotype turned up a few times. The chain has TRBV7-9 and TRBJ2-5, with 9 nucleotides matching TRBD2. The junction had 3 bases not matched to a gene; V was cut back by 2 bases and J by 2 bases. The CDR3 has 15 residues. Germline V lookup: CDR1 SEHNR, CDR2 FQNEAQ (reference sequence). CDR3 sequence reads: CASSLRLAEQETQYF. CDR3 coding DNA: TGTGCCAGCAGCTTAAGACTAGCGGAACAAGAGACCCAGTACTTC.

The chain uses TRBV27 and TRBJ1-6; TRBD1 matches 7 bases. V lost 5 bases to trimming and J lost 10 bases; unmatched junction nucleotides: 8. Per the germline V gene, CDR1 is MNHEY and CDR2 is SMNVEV (reference sequence). The CDR3 spans 14 residues. Here the CDR3 reads CASSENRDRSPLHF. The CDR3 DNA follows: TGTGCCAGCAGTGAAAACCGGGACAGATCACCCCTCCACTTT.

Many counts were recorded for this clonotype. This chain joins TRBV12-3 or TRBV12-4 and TRBJ2-5; TRBD1 might be the D (6 bases). Trimming pared 3 bases from V and 5 bases from J, leaving 13 bases between. There are 14 residues in the CDR3. The CDR3 region has the DNA TGTGCCAGCAGTTTCCAGGGGTTGGTTGAGACCCAGTACTTC. Translated: CASSFQGLVETQYF.

This clonotype has just a few counts. The chain is built from TRBV20-1 and TRBJ2-5, with TRBD1 as a possible D gene (6 bases). The V end was cut by 2 bases, the J end by 3 bases, with 13 bases between. The V gene's germline CDR1 is DFQATT and CDR2 SNEGSKA (reference sequence). There are 14 residues in the CDR3. CDR3 bases: TGCAGTGCTAGATGGCCAGGGGCGGAAGAGACCCAGTACTTC. Protein product: CSARWPGAEETQYF.

The chain carries TRBV7-9 and TRBJ2-3; no clear D. Between the trimmed V and J ends, which lost 0 bases and 4 bases, there was a span of 11 bases. Germline V lookup: CDR1 SEHNR, CDR2 FQNEAQ (reference sequence). The CDR3 loop spans 15 amino acids. In DNA, the CDR3 is TGTGCCAGCAGCTTAGCGCCCATCGACTCAGATACGCAGTATTTT. Encoded protein: CASSLAPIDSDTQYF.

The chain employs TRBV9 and TRBJ2-2; D might be TRBD2 (6 bases). V was cut by 2 bases and J by 0 bases, with 8 bases left in between. Germline assignment: CDR1 SGDLS and CDR2 YYNGEE. CDR3 length: 15 amino acids. CDR3 sequence reads: CASSVGTPNTGELFF. DNA for the CDR3: TGTGCCAGCAGCGTCGGGACTCCGAACACCGGGGAGCTGTTTTTT.

The rearrangement uses TRBV15 and TRBJ1-1; possible D gene TRBD1, 6 bases. The CDR3 runs to 15 residues. V was pared by 3 bases and J by 5 bases, with 16 bases between. Germline V CDR1 and CDR2: LNHNV, YYDKDF (reference sequence). The CDR3 reads CATSSPRGPGTEAFF. DNA for the CDR3: TGTGCCACCAGCAGCCCACGGGGGCCAGGGACTGAAGCTTTCTTT.

There are many counts of this clonotype. CDR3 region: CASSQVGQGSEQYF. The CDR3 bases are TGTGCCAGCAGCCAAGTGGGACAGGGTTCGGAGCAGTACTTC. The chain uses TRBV3-1 and TRBJ2-7; 9 bases are a match to TRBD1. The J segment lost 7 bases and the V segment lost 1 base, leaving 5 bases of the junction unmatched. Germline V lookup: CDR1 LGHDT, CDR2 YNNKEL (reference sequence). The CDR3 consists of 14 residues.

This clonotype is a singleton in its sample. This may arise from a read error, as a much more abundant clone is one base away. Here the CDR3 reads CASSPISGFSNGQFF. The CDR3 coding sequence is TGTGCCAGCAGCCCCATTAGCGGTTTTAGCAATGGGCAGTTCTTC. The chain has TRBV11-1 and TRBJ2-1; possible D gene TRBD2, 6 bases. Germline CDR1 reads SGHAT; CDR2 reads FQDESV (reference sequence). The CDR3 is 15 amino acids. The complete variable domain, with remaining parts taken from reference TRBV11-1 and TRBJ2-1, reads EAEVAQSPRYKITEKSQAVAFWCDPISGHATLYWYRQILGQGPELLVQFQDESVVDDSQLPKDRFSAERLKGVDSTLKIQPAELGDSAMYLCASSPISGFSNGQFFGPGTRLTVL.